The T cell receptor (beta chain) described here comes from a study of blood T cell repertoires in COVID-19. Study at large: T cells, B-cell-depleted T cells, or PBMCs supplied cDNA or gDNA.

Only in-frame clones appear in the TCRdb table, and some are missing; sequencing was by immunoSEQ multiplex PCR. The sample carries around 200,000 clones, 83% recorded once. This clone has only a few counts. This sample also contains other DNA sequences that code for the same CDR3. The sequence derives from a man in his fifties or sixties with active or convalescent COVID-19. The sample comprised peripheral blood.

The chain's CDR3 is CASSPDRFYGYTF. The CDR3, as DNA: TGTGCCAGCAGCCCGGACAGGTTCTATGGCTACACCTTC. This chain connects TRBV12-3 or TRBV12-4 to TRBJ1-2; 7 positions agree with TRBD1. V lost 6 bases and J lost 4; bases outside the gene matches: 5. The CDR3 covers 13 residues.